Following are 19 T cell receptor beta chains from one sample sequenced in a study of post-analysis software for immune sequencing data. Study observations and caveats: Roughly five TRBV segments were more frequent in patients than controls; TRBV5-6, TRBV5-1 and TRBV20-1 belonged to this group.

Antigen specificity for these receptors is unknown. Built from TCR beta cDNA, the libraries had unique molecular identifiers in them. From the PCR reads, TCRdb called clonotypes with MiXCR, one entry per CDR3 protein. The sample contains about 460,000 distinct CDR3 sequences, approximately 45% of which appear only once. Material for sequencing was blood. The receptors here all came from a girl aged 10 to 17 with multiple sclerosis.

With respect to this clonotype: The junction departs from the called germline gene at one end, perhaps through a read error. CDR3 sequence reads: CSVVERGSTDTHYF. CDR3 nucleotides: TGCAGCGTTGTTGAGAGGGGGAGCACAGATACGCACTATTTT. V is TRBV29-1 and J is TRBJ2-3, with a weak D call TRBD1 (6 bases). Germline CDR1 and CDR2: SQVTM and ANQGSEA. The CDR3 has 14 residues.

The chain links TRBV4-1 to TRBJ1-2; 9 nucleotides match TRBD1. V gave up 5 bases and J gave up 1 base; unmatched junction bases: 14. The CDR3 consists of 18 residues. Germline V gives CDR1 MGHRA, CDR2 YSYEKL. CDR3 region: CASSTSSWDRDFNYGYTF. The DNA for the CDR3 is TGCGCCAGCAGCACTTCCTCCTGGGACAGGGACTTTAACTATGGCTACACCTTC.

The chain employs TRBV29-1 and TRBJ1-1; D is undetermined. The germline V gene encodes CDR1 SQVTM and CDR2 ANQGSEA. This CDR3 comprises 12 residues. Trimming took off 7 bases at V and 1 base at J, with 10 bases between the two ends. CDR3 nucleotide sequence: TGCAGCGCCGTTACATGGAACACTGAAGCTTTCTTT. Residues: CSAVTWNTEAFF.

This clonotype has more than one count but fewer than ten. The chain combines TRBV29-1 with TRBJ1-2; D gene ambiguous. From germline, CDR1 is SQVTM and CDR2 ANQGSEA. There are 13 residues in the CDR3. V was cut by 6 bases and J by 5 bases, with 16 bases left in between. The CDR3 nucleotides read TGCAGCGTCCAGAGGACGCGGACGTATGGCTACACCTTC. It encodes CSVQRTRTYGYTF.

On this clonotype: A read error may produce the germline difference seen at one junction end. The CDR3 sequence: CSVEVMYQETRYF. The CDR3 region has the DNA TGCAGCGTTGAAGTTATGTACCAAGAGACCCGGTACTTC. The chain links TRBV29-1 to TRBJ2-5, with D uncertain. Germline V gives CDR1 SQVTM, CDR2 ANQGSEA. The CDR3 runs to 13 residues.

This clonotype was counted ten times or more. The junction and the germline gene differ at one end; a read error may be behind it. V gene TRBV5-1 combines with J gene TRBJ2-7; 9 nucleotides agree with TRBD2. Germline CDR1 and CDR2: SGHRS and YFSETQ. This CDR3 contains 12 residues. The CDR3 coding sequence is TGTGCCAGCAGCTTAGCGGGAGACGAGCAGTACTTC. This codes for CASSLAGDEQYF.

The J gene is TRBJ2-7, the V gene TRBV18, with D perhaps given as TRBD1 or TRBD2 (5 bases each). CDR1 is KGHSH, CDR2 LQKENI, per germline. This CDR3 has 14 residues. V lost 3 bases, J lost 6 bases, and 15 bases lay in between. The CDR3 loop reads CASSPGAQMAEQYF. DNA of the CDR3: TGTGCCAGCTCACCCGGGGCCCAGATGGCCGAGCAGTACTTC.

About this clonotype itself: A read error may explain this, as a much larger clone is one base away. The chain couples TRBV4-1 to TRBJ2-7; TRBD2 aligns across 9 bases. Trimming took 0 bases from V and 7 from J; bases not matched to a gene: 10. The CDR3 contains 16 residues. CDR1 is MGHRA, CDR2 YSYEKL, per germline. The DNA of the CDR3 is TGCGCCAGCAGCCAAGAACCTAGCGGGAACTCCAATGAGCAGTACTTC. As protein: CASSQEPSGNSNEQYF.

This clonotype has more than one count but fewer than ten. The DNA for the CDR3 is TGCAGTGCTAGATTGGGACCCCCGGGAGATACGCAGTATTTT. Translation gives CSARLGPPGDTQYF. The rearrangement uses TRBV20-1 and TRBJ2-3; TRBD1 or TRBD2 may be the D gene (5 bases each). V was clipped by 2 bases and J by 5 bases, with 14 bases between them. In germline, CDR1 is DFQATT, CDR2 SNEGSKA (reference sequence). This CDR3 comprises 14 residues.

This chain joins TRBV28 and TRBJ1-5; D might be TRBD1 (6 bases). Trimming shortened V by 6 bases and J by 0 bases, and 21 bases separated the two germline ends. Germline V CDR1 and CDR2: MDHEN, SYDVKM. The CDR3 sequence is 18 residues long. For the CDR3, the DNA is TGTGCCAGCAGATCACGAGGACCGGACAGACATAGCAATCAGCCCCAGCATTTT. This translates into CASRSRGPDRHSNQPQHF. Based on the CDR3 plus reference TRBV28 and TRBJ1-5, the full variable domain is DVKVTQSSRYLVKRTGEKVFLECVQDMDHENMFWYRQDPGLGLRLIYFSYDVKMKEKGDIPEGYSVSREKKERFSLILESASTNQTSMYLCASRSRGPDRHSNQPQHFGDGTRLSIL.

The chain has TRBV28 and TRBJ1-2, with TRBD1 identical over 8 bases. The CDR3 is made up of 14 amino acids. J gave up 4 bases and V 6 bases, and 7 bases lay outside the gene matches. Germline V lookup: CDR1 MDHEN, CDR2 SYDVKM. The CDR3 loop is CASRIGQGIYGYTF. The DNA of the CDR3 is TGTGCCAGCAGGATAGGACAGGGAATCTATGGCTACACCTTC.

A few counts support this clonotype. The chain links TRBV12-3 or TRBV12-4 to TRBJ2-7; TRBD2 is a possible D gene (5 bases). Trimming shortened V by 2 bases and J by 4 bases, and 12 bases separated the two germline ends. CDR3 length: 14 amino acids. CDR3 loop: CASSLRRIQYEQYF. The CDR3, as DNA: TGTGCCAGCAGTTTAAGGAGGATTCAGTACGAGCAGTACTTC.

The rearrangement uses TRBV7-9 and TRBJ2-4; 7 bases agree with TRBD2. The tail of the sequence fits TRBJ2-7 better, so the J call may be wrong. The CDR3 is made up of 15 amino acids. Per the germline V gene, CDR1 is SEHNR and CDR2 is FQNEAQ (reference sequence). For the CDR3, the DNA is TGTGCCAGCAGCTTAGCTCCTACGGCGGGGGACGAGCAGTACTTC. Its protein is CASSLAPTAGDEQYF.

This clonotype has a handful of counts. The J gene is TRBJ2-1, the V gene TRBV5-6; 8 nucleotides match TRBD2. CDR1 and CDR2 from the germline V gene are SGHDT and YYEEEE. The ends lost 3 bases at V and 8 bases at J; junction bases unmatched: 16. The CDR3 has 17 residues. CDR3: CASSYVSWAGGGDEQFF. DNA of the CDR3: TGTGCCAGCAGCTACGTTTCGTGGGCGGGAGGTGGCGATGAGCAGTTCTTC.

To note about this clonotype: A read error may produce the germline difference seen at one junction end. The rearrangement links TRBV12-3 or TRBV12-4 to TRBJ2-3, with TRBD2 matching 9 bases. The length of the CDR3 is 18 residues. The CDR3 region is CASSFPGLATTSTDTQYF. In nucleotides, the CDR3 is TGTGCCAGCAGTTTTCCAGGACTAGCGACTACTAGCACAGATACTCAGTATTTT.

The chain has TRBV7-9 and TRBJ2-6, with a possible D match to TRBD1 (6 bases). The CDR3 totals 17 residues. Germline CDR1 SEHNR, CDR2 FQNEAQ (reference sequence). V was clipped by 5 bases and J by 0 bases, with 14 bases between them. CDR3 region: CASSPTGINSGANVLTF. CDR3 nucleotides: TGTGCCAGCAGCCCGACAGGAATCAACTCTGGGGCCAACGTCCTGACTTTC.

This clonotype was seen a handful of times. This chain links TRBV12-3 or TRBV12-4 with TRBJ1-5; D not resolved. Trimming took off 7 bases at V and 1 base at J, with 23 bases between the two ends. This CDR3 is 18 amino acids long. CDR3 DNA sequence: TGTGCCAGCACCCCGGGAAGGGAAGGTTTCTACAGCAATCAGCCCCAGCATTTT. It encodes CASTPGREGFYSNQPQHF.

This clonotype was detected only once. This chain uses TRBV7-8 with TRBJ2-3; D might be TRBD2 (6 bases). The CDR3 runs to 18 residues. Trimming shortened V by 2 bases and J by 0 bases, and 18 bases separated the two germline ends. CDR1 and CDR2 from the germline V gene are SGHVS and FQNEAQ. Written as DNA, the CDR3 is TGTGCCAGCAGCTTACCGGCGGGACTCTTAGGAAGCACAGATACGCAGTATTTT. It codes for CASSLPAGLLGSTDTQYF.

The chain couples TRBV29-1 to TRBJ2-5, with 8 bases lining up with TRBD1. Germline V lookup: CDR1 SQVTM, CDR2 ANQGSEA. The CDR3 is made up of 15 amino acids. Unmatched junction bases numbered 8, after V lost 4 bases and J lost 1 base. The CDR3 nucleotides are TGCAGCGTTGTCCCCTTGGGACAGGTCCAAGAGACCCAGTACTTC. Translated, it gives CSVVPLGQVQETQYF. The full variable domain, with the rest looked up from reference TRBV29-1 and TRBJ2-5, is SAVISQKPSRDICQRGTSLTIQCQVDSQVTMMFWYRQQPGQSLTLIATANQGSEATYESGFVIDKFPISRPNLTFSTLTVSNMSPEDSSIYLCSVVPLGQVQETQYFGPGTRLLVL.